The rows below give T cell receptor beta chains drawn from one sample of a study of blood T cell repertoires in COVID-19. Clones were sequenced by immunoSEQ multiplex PCR, and TCRdb holds only the in-frame ones, with some missing. The sample shows approximately 150,000 clones, 79% of them seen only once. Sequenced material: peripheral blood. The receptors were sampled from a woman aged 60-70 years with COVID-19, enrolled during active disease. Each CDR3 is given with its conserved first and last residue. A D gene is named only where the DNA matches it firmly. Some rows mark clone size as missing; the rest say once, few, many or name a class of expanded clone.

>NA|TRBV25-1|TRBJ2-7|NA
CASRQADEQYF
TGTGCCAGCAGGCAGGCAGACGAGCAGTACTTC
>TRBD2|TRBV10-3|TRBJ2-7|NA
CAISEPGLPSYEQYF
TGTGCCATCAGTGAGCCGGGACTACCCTCCTACGAGCAGTACTTC
>TRBD1|TRBV7-6|TRBJ2-5|NA
CASSLGTETQYF
TGTGCCAGCAGCTTGGGGACAGAAACCCAGTACTTC
>TRBD1|TRBV18|TRBJ1-2|NA
CASSYSTGSDYGYTF
TGTGCCAGCTCATACTCGACAGGGAGTGACTATGGCTACACCTTC
>TRBD1|TRBV12-3/TRBV12-4|TRBJ1-2|NA
CASSPDRVYGYTF
TGTGCCAGCAGCCCCGACAGGGTCTATGGCTACACCTTC
>TRBD1|TRBV18|TRBJ2-1|NA
CASSPPGTGVYNEQFF
TGTGCCAGCTCACCCCCAGGGACAGGGGTATACAATGAGCAGTTCTTC
>TRBD1|TRBV24-1|TRBJ1-5|NA
CATSDRRDRENQPQHF
TGTGCCACCAGTGACCGAAGGGACAGGGAAAATCAGCCCCAGCATTTT
>NA|TRBV19|TRBJ2-1|NA
CASRPLSGSQGLYNEQFF
TGTGCCAGTAGACCTCTTTCAGGTTCCCAAGGCCTTTACAATGAGCAGTTCTTC
>TRBD1|TRBV19|TRBJ1-2|NA
CVSEGQDRGYTF
TGTGTGAGTGAGGGACAGGATCGTGGCTACACCTTC
>TRBD2|TRBV19|TRBJ2-3|NA
CASSMGGADTQYF
TGTGCCAGTAGTATGGGAGGGGCAGATACGCAGTATTTT
>NA|TRBV3-1/TRBV3-2|TRBJ2-5|NA
CASSQALAQETQYF
TGTGCCAGCAGCCAAGCTCTAGCCCAAGAGACCCAGTACTTC
>TRBD1|TRBV11-2|TRBJ1-6|few
CASSSFLTGESPLHF
TGTGCCAGCAGCTCCTTCTTGACAGGGGAATCACCCCTCCACTTT
>NA|TRBV18|TRBJ1-1|NA
CASSPLVGGTGSTEAFF
TGTGCCAGCTCACCCCTAGTAGGAGGGACCGGTTCCACTGAAGCTTTCTTT
>NA|TRBV9|TRBJ1-4|NA
CASSAAGNDNEKLFF
TGTGCCAGCAGCGCCGCGGGAAACGATAATGAAAAACTGTTTTTT
>TRBD2|TRBV5-6|TRBJ2-7|NA
CASSPPGLAGGGWTYEQYF
TGTGCCAGCAGCCCACCGGGACTAGCGGGAGGTGGGTGGACCTACGAGCAGTACTTC
>TRBD1|TRBV6-2/TRBV6-3|TRBJ2-5|NA
CASSPGQGLETQYF
TGTGCCAGCAGCCCCGGACAGGGTTTGGAGACCCAGTACTTC
>TRBD1|TRBV5-8|TRBJ1-2|NA
CASSQGQGVNRYTF
TGTGCCAGCAGCCAGGGACAGGGTGTGAATCGCTACACCTTC
>NA|TRBV5-1|TRBJ1-1|NA
CASSLEGRNFLDPEAFF
TGCGCCAGCAGCTTGGAAGGGAGGAATTTTCTAGACCCTGAAGCTTTCTTT
>NA|TRBV21-1|TRBJ2-1|NA
CASNRRDRDYNEQFF
TGTGCCAGCAACCGCCGGGACAGGGACTACAATGAGCAGTTCTTC
>NA|TRBV5-1|TRBJ2-3|NA
CASSPTPGIDTQYF
TGCGCCAGCAGCCCTACCCCGGGGATAGATACGCAGTATTTT
>TRBD1|TRBV6-5|TRBJ1-4|few
CASRRDSHNEKLFF
TGTGCCAGCAGGCGGGACAGTCATAATGAAAAACTGTTTTTT
>NA|TRBV2|TRBJ1-3|NA
CASSERDINTIYF
TGTGCCAGCAGTGAGAGGGACATAAACACCATATATTTT
>NA|TRBV5-1|TRBJ2-1|NA
CASSLVQGGEQFF
TGCGCCAGCAGCTTGGTACAGGGCGGGGAGCAGTTCTTC
>NA|TRBV18|TRBJ2-7|once
CASSPTPTGSEQYF
TGTGCCAGCTCCCCTACCCCAACGGGTTCCGAGCAGTACTTC
>TRBD1|TRBV24-1|TRBJ2-1|NA
CATSDFRDSGNEQFF
TGTGCCACCAGTGATTTCCGGGACAGTGGGAATGAGCAGTTCTTC
>NA|TRBV10-2|TRBJ2-3|NA
CASSVGGAASTDTQYF
TGCGCCAGCAGTGTTGGAGGAGCGGCTAGCACAGATACGCAGTATTTT
>TRBD1|TRBV4-2|TRBJ1-2|NA
CASSPSGQGGGGYTF
TGTGCCAGCAGCCCGTCCGGACAGGGGGGGGGAGGCTACACCTTC
>TRBD2|TRBV7-2|TRBJ2-7|NA
CASSPLRKRGTYEQYF
TGTGCCAGCAGCCCCCTCCGGAAGCGGGGCACCTACGAGCAGTACTTC
>TRBD1|TRBV11-2|TRBJ1-4|NA
CASSSGQATNEKLFF
TGTGCCAGCAGCTCTGGACAGGCAACTAATGAAAAACTGTTTTTT
>NA|TRBV7-9|TRBJ1-3|NA
CASSLALGSLSGNTIYF
TGTGCCAGCAGCTTAGCTCTCGGGTCCCTCTCTGGAAACACCATATATTTT
>TRBD1|TRBV19|TRBJ2-1|NA
CARVGPPGQWDDEQFF
TGTGCCCGAGTGGGGCCCCCGGGACAGTGGGATGATGAGCAGTTCTTC
>NA|TRBV9|TRBJ1-3|NA
CASSVNWDTGNTIYF
TGTGCCAGCAGCGTAAATTGGGACACTGGAAACACCATATATTTT
>NA|TRBV4-3|TRBJ2-5|NA
CASSQGVPGSGQETQYF
TGCGCCAGCAGCCAAGGGGTTCCTGGGTCGGGCCAAGAGACCCAGTACTTC
>TRBD2|TRBV7-3|TRBJ2-1|once
CASSEQLANEQFF
TGTGCCAGCAGCGAACAACTAGCGAATGAGCAGTTCTTC
>TRBD1|TRBV5-1|TRBJ2-2|NA
CASSPGQGLTGELFF
TGCGCCAGCAGCCCGGGACAGGGGCTCACCGGGGAGCTGTTTTTT
>NA|TRBV7-2|TRBJ2-7|NA
CASSSGRSSYEQYF
TGTGCCAGCAGCTCGGGGAGGAGCTCCTACGAGCAGTACTTC
>NA|TRBV18|TRBJ2-7|NA
CASSPSEREQYF
TGTGCCAGCTCACCAAGTGAGAGGGAGCAGTACTTC
>TRBD2|TRBV29-1|TRBJ2-3|NA
CSVLTSGGRTDTQYF
TGCAGCGTTTTAACTAGCGGGGGTCGCACAGATACGCAGTATTTT
>TRBD2|TRBV5-8|TRBJ2-7|NA
CASSLSGSSYEQYF
TGTGCCAGCAGCTTGAGCGGGAGCTCCTACGAGCAGTACTTC
>NA|TRBV7-9|TRBJ2-7|NA
CASSQGTFRPDSYEQYF
TGTGCCAGCAGCCAGGGGACCTTTCGCCCAGACTCCTACGAGCAGTACTTC
>NA|TRBV4-2|TRBJ2-1|NA
CASSQGRGGTYNEQFF
TGTGCCAGCAGCCAAGGGAGGGGGGGGACCTACAATGAGCAGTTCTTC
>TRBD1|TRBV5-1|TRBJ1-1|NA
CASSGTGGGTEAFF
TGCGCCAGCAGCGGCACAGGGGGCGGTACTGAAGCTTTCTTT
>NA|TRBV28|TRBJ1-5|once
CASSTQGFGNQPQHF
TGTGCCAGCAGTACCCAGGGGTTCGGCAATCAGCCCCAGCATTTT
>TRBD1|TRBV12-3/TRBV12-4|TRBJ1-1|NA
CASTRTGTEAFF
TGTGCCAGCACCCGGACAGGCACTGAAGCTTTCTTT
>NA|TRBV11-2|TRBJ1-1|NA
CASSFTSNTEAFF
TGTGCCAGCAGCTTTACATCGAACACTGAAGCTTTCTTT
>TRBD1|TRBV7-2|TRBJ2-2|NA
CASSRVGQGMGELFF
TGTGCCAGCAGCCGTGTAGGACAGGGGATGGGGGAGCTGTTTTTT